A single TCR beta chain is shown here with its context. The antigen is not known. At one end, the junction sequence differs from germline, possibly due to a read error. This sample stems from a study of blood T cells in healthy people across ages. General study points: Age showed a roughly linear inverse relationship with TCR beta diversity per million T cells. With unsorted PBMCs, a conclusive comparison of naive versus antigen-experienced cells was not possible. Strongly correlated with naive T cell percentage was TCR beta diversity. Among long-lived donors, naive CD4+ cells were more numerous and diversity higher than in aged donors.

The use of a sample-barcoded 5' primer and a J-beta primer mix characterized a second PCR of roughly 6 to 11 cycles. MiXCR was run by TCRdb on the 5' RACE reads, yielding one entry per CDR3 protein. The profile shows 720,000 or so distinct CDR3 sequences, approximately 40% of them singletons. The CDR3 is 8 residues long. CDR1 and CDR2 from the germline V gene are KGHSH and LQKENI. Sequenced input: blood. V usage is TRBV18 and J usage is TRBJ2-4; no firm D call. This TCR derives from a man older than 75 in good health. The CDR3 DNA is TGTGCCGGCTCAAACAGGTACTTC. This encodes CAGSNRYF.